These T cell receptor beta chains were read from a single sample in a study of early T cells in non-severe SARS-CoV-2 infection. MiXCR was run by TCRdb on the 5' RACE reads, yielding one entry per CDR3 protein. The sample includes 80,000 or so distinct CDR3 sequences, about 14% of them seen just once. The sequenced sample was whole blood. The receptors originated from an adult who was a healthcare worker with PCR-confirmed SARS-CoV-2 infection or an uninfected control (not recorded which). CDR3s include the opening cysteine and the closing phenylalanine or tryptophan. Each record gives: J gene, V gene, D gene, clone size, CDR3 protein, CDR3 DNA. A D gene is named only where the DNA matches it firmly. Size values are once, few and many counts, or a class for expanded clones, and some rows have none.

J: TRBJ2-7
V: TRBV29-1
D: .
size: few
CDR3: CSVEHQGREQYF
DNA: TGCAGCGTTGAACACCAGGGACGCGAGCAGTACTTC

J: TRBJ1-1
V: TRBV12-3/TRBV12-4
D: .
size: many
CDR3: CASSRALKDTEAFF
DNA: TGTGCCAGCAGTCGGGCCCTGAAGGACACTGAAGCTTTCTTT

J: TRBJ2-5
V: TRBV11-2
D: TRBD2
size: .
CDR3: CASSSPDGAAGGETQYF
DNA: TGTGCCAGCAGCTCTCCAGATGGGGCAGCCGGGGGGGAGACCCAGTACTTC

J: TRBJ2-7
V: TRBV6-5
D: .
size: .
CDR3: CASSLSGEGYEQYF
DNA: TGTGCCAGCAGTTTATCAGGGGAGGGCTACGAGCAGTACTTC

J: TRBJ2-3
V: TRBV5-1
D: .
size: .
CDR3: CASSQFQGEGTDTQYF
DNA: TGCGCCAGCAGCCAGTTCCAGGGGGAGGGCACAGATACGCAGTATTTT

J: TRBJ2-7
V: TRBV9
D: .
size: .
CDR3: CASSVGDGTTYEQYF
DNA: TGTGCCAGCAGCGTAGGGGACGGGACCACCTACGAGCAGTACTTC

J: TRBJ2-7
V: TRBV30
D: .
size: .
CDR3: CAWSMDSSYEQYF
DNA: TGTGCCTGGAGTATGGACTCCTCCTACGAGCAGTACTTC

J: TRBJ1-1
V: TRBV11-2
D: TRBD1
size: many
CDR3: CASSLEAGGGTEAFF
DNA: TGTGCCAGCAGCTTAGAGGCAGGGGGCGGGACTGAAGCTTTCTTT

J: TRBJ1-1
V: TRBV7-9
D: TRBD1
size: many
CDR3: CASSTTRGLNTEAFF
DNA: TGTGCCAGCAGCACAACCAGGGGGCTTAACACTGAAGCTTTCTTT

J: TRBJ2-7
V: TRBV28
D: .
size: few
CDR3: CASSPGFKQYF
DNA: TGTGCCAGCAGTCCGGGGTTTAAGCAGTACTTC

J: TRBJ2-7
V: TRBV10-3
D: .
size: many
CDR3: CAISESRGVTYEQYF
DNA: TGTGCCATCAGTGAGTCGAGGGGTGTCACTTACGAGCAGTACTTC

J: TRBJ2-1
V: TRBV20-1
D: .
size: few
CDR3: CSARDRERIHEQFF
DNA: TGCAGTGCTAGAGATCGGGAGAGGATCCATGAGCAGTTCTTC

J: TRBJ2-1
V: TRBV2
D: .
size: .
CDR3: CASLAGPFDEQFF
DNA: TGTGCCAGCCTCGCTGGTCCTTTCGATGAGCAGTTCTTC

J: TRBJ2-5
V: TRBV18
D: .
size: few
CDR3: CASSPGQQETQYF
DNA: TGTGCCAGCTCACCAGGGCAGCAAGAGACCCAGTACTTC

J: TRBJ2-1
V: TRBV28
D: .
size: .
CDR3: CASSLVESSSYNEQFF
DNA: TGTGCCAGCAGTTTAGTAGAATCTAGCTCCTACAATGAGCAGTTCTTC

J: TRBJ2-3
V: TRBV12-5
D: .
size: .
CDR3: CASGLGRYTDTQYF
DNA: TGTGCTAGTGGCCTGGGACGGTACACAGATACGCAGTATTTT

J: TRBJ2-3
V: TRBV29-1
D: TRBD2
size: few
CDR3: CSVEGLLTRGRAYKDTQYF
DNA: TGCAGCGTTGAAGGTCTTTTGACCCGCGGGAGGGCTTATAAAGATACGCAGTATTTT

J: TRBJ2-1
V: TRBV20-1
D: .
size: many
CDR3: CSAPRHNEQFF
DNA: TGCAGTGCTCCTCGGCACAATGAGCAGTTCTTC

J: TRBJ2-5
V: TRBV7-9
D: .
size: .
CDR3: CASRLDQYEETQYF
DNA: TGTGCCAGCAGGCTCGATCAGTACGAAGAGACCCAGTACTTC

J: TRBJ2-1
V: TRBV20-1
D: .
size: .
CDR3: CSARPGATGTIEQFF
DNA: TGCAGTGCTAGGCCCGGGGCGACGGGGACAATCGAGCAGTTCTTC

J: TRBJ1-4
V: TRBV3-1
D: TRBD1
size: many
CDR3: CASSQPGQGYEKLFF
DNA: TGTGCCAGCAGCCAACCCGGACAGGGGTATGAAAAACTGTTTTTT

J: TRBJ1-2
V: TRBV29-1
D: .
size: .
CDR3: CSTRGSYGYTF
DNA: TGCAGCACCCGAGGCAGCTATGGCTACACCTTC

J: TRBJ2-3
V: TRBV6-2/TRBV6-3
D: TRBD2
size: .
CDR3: CASQRGSTDTQYF
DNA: TGTGCCAGCCAGCGGGGGAGCACAGATACGCAGTATTTT

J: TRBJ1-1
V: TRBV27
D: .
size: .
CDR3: CASSFDGEGFEAFF
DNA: TGTGCCAGCAGTTTCGACGGGGAGGGTTTTGAAGCTTTCTTT

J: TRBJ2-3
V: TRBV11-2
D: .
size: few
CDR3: CASSLDLSGLVGDTQYF
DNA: TGTGCCAGCAGCTTAGATCTGTCGGGACTGGTGGGAGATACGCAGTATTTT

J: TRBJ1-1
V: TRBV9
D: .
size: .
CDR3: CASSGGLPKSTEAFF
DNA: TGTGCCAGCAGCGGGGGACTCCCGAAAAGTACTGAAGCTTTCTTT

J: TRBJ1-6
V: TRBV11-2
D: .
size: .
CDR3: CASSFPDDSPLHF
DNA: TGTGCCAGCAGCTTTCCGGACGATTCACCCCTCCACTTT

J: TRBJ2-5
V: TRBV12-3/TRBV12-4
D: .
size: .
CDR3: CASTSRSAWETQYF
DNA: TGTGCCAGCACTAGCCGGAGCGCCTGGGAGACCCAGTACTTC

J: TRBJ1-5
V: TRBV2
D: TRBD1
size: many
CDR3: CASTPGTVLYSNQPQHF
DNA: TGTGCCAGCACTCCGGGGACAGTACTTTATAGCAATCAGCCCCAGCATTTT

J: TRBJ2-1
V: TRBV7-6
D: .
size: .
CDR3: CANTLNPGPYNEQFF
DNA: TGTGCCAACACCTTAAATCCCGGCCCCTACAATGAGCAGTTCTTC

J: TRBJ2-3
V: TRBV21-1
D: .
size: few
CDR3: CASTRGAGDTQYF
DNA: TGTGCCAGCACCCGTGGGGCGGGAGATACGCAGTATTTT

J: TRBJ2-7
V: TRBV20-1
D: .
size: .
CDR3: CSVNRDGRYEQYF
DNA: TGCAGTGTTAACCGGGACGGACGCTACGAGCAGTACTTC

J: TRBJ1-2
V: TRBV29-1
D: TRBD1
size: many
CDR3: CSVEPRTGVGYTF
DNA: TGCAGCGTTGAGCCCCGGACAGGGGTTGGCTACACCTTC

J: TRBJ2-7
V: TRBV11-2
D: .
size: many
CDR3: CASSLVPLGDEQYF
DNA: TGTGCCAGCAGCTTAGTTCCCCTGGGGGACGAGCAGTACTTC

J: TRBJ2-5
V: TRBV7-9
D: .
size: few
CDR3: CASSPPRAPWGETQYF
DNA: TGTGCCAGCAGCCCCCCAAGGGCACCCTGGGGAGAGACCCAGTACTTC

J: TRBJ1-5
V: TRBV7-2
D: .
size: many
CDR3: CASSLAWGLNQPQHF
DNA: TGTGCCAGCAGCTTAGCGTGGGGGTTGAATCAGCCCCAGCATTTT

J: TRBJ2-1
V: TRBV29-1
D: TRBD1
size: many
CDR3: CSVVRGQGGNEQFF
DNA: TGCAGCGTTGTTAGGGGACAGGGCGGGAATGAGCAGTTCTTC

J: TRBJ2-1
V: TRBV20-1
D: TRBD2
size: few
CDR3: CSARPPSGGKYNEQFF
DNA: TGCAGTGCTAGACCCCCTAGCGGGGGGAAGTACAATGAGCAGTTCTTC

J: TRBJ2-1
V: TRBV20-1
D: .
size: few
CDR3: CSARDPMGNEQFF
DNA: TGCAGTGCTAGAGATCCTATGGGCAATGAGCAGTTCTTC

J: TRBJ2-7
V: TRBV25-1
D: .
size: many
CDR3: CASRVDSAMSYEQYF
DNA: TGTGCCAGCAGAGTTGACAGTGCCATGTCCTACGAGCAGTACTTC

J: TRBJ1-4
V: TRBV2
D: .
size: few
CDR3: CASSWGDSTNEKLFF
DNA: TGTGCCAGCAGTTGGGGGGATTCGACTAATGAAAAACTGTTTTTT

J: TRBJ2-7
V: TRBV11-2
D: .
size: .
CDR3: CASRKGRSSYEQYF
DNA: TGTGCCAGCAGAAAGGGAAGGAGCTCCTACGAGCAGTACTTC

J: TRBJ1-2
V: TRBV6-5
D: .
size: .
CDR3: CASSRGTADYGYTF
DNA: TGTGCCAGCAGTAGGGGGACGGCCGACTATGGCTACACCTTC